The 27 T cell receptor beta chains presented below share a single source sample, sequenced in a study of blood T cell repertoires in COVID-19. Method: immunoSEQ multiplex PCR; TCRdb's copy keeps in-frame clones and lacks some. The sample yields fewer than 45,000 clones, roughly 90% seen once. Sequenced sample: peripheral blood. The origin of the receptors is a human donor in a cohort sampled during active COVID-19.

DNA of the CDR3: TGTGCCAGTAGTCTCACAGGGGTCGGGGCCAACGTCCTGACTTTC. It translates to CASSLTGVGANVLTF. V usage is TRBV19 and J usage is TRBJ2-6; 7 bases match TRBD1. CDR1 is LNHDA and CDR2 is SQIVND in the germline V gene (reference sequence). This CDR3 region has 15 residues. J was trimmed by 4 bases and V by 5 bases; bases with no gene match: 5.

This chain links TRBV7-2 with TRBJ1-3; 9 nucleotides align to TRBD1. V shed 4 bases, J shed 3 bases, and the junction held 4 bases outside the gene matches. Germline CDR1 reads SGHTA; CDR2 reads FQGNSA. This CDR3 contains 15 residues. The CDR3 sequence: CASSWGQGNGNTIYF. CDR3 in DNA: TGTGCCAGCAGCTGGGGACAGGGTAATGGAAACACCATATATTTT.

V usage is TRBV5-5 and J usage is TRBJ2-3, with D perhaps matching TRBD1 (5 bases). The germline V gene has CDR1 SGHKS and CDR2 YYEKEE (reference sequence). The V and J ends lost 1 base and 6 bases respectively, with 12 bases between them. The CDR3 consists of 14 residues. The CDR3 DNA sequence: TGTGCCAGCAGCTTGTTGCAGGGTGAGGATACGCAGTATTTT. The encoded protein is CASSLLQGEDTQYF.

Only one count was recorded for this clone. The chain employs TRBV5-8 and TRBJ1-4; 9 positions match TRBD1. The germline V gene encodes CDR1 SGHTS and CDR2 YDEGEE. The CDR3 covers 16 residues. Unmatched junction bases numbered 11, after V lost 4 bases and J lost 7 bases. The CDR3 here is CASSLRTGATGEKLFF. The CDR3 DNA reads as TGTGCCAGCAGCCTACGGACAGGGGCAACGGGTGAAAAACTGTTTTTT.

This clone occurred a few times. The genes are TRBV5-1 and TRBJ2-2, with 7 nucleotides matching TRBD1. This CDR3 has 17 residues. Germline lookup yields CDR1 SGHRS and CDR2 YFSETQ. After removal of 0 bases from V and 2 bases from J, the junction contained 7 bases not matched to a gene. DNA for the CDR3: TGCGCCAGCAGCTTGGAATCGACAGGGAGAAACACCGGGGAGCTGTTTTTT. It encodes CASSLESTGRNTGELFF.

The J gene is TRBJ1-2, the V gene TRBV7-8; 7 bases are a match to TRBD1. Trimming at V came to 2 bases and at J to 4 bases, leaving 4 bases not matched to a gene. The length of the CDR3 is 14 residues. CDR1 SGHVS and CDR2 FQNEAQ come from the germline V gene. The DNA for the CDR3 is TGTGCCAGCAGCTTATACAGGGGTGGCTATGGCTACACCTTC. This translates into CASSLYRGGYGYTF.

This chain's CDR3 is CASSLPGSHEQYF. The CDR3 coding sequence is TGTGCCAGCAGCTTACCCGGGAGCCACGAGCAGTACTTC. This chain joins TRBV11-2 and TRBJ2-7; D is perhaps TRBD2 (6 bases). The V and J ends lost 2 bases and 5 bases respectively, with 10 bases between them. CDR3 size: 13 residues. Looked up from germline, CDR1 is SGHAT and CDR2 is FQNNGV.

The gene calls are TRBV25-1 and TRBJ2-2; 7 nucleotides align to TRBD1. The germline V gene has CDR1 MGHDK and CDR2 SYGVNS. V trimming: 0 bases; J trimming: 0 bases; junction bases outside the gene matches: 4. This CDR3 has 17 amino acids. The CDR3 reads CASSEYFQGANTGELFF. In nucleotides, the CDR3 is TGTGCCAGCAGTGAATATTTCCAGGGGGCGAACACCGGGGAGCTGTTTTTT.

This clone was seen just once. V and J are TRBV5-5 and TRBJ2-1; D is uncertain. The CDR3 covers 12 residues. Germline assignment: CDR1 SGHKS and CDR2 YYEKEE (reference sequence). The V end lost 7 bases, the J end lost 0 bases, and 5 bases lay between the germline ends. The CDR3 DNA follows: TGTGCCAGCGTTTACTCCTACAATGAGCAGTTCTTC. Its translation: CASVYSYNEQFF.

The chain couples TRBV6-6 to TRBJ2-2; 13 nucleotides match TRBD2. Germline values: CDR1 MNHNY, CDR2 SVGAGI (reference sequence). The CDR3 totals 21 residues. V lost 5 bases and J lost 3; bases outside the gene matches: 18. Here the CDR3 DNA reads TGTGCCAGCAGTCCCTTCCCTCCACTAGCGGGAGGGCCCCCGGACACCGGGGAGCTGTTTTTT. Translating gives CASSPFPPLAGGPPDTGELFF.

The chain carries TRBV19 and TRBJ2-5, with D possibly matching TRBD1 (6 bases). Trimming left V 3 bases short and J 7 bases short, with 15 bases between. The CDR3 sequence is 14 residues long. CDR1 is LNHDA, CDR2 SQIVND, per germline (reference sequence). The CDR3 loop reads CASSIERGKGTQYF. The DNA for the CDR3 is TGTGCCAGTAGTATCGAGAGGGGGAAGGGGACCCAGTACTTC.

CDR3 sequence: CASSLDRVQETQYF. In DNA, the CDR3 is TGTGCCAGCAGCTTAGACAGAGTACAAGAGACCCAGTACTTC. The rearrangement joins TRBV7-2 to TRBJ2-5; no clear D. There are 14 residues in the CDR3. Trimming cost V 1 base and J 2 bases, with 8 bases left between them. Germline-derived CDR1 and CDR2 are SGHTA and FQGNSA.

The chain links TRBV11-2 to TRBJ2-7; D unresolved. The V gene's germline CDR1 is SGHAT and CDR2 FQNNGV. The CDR3 length is 13 residues. Trimming left V 0 bases short and J 2 bases short, with 5 bases between. The DNA for the CDR3 is TGTGCCAGCAGCTTAGAGGCAGCCTACGAGCAGTACTTC. It yields the protein CASSLEAAYEQYF.

The chain recombines TRBV28 with TRBJ1-1, with D perhaps matching TRBD1 (5 bases). CDR1 is MDHEN, CDR2 SYDVKM, per germline. The CDR3 sequence is 14 residues long. Trimming left V 8 bases short and J 4 bases short, with 17 bases between. In DNA form, the CDR3 reads TGTGCCAGCCAGATGGGGGGTAAGGGCACTGAAGCTTTCTTT. Amino acids: CASQMGGKGTEAFF.

The genes are TRBV11-3 and TRBJ2-3, with 12 positions matching TRBD2. Per germline, CDR1 SGHNT and CDR2 YENEEA. V trimming: 1 base; J trimming: 2 bases; junction bases outside the gene matches: 4. This CDR3 has 17 residues. The CDR3 nucleotides read TGTGCCAGCAGCTTAGGACTAGCGGGAGCCTACACAGATACGCAGTATTTT. It is translated as CASSLGLAGAYTDTQYF.

The chain recombines TRBV6-2 or TRBV6-3 with TRBJ1-6; 12 positions match TRBD1. The germline V gene has CDR1 MNHEY and CDR2 SVGEGT. The CDR3 is 17 amino acids. Trimming removed 3 bases from V and 7 bases from J; junction bases left unmatched: 7. The CDR3 region has the DNA TGTGCCAGCAGTTATCTTCCGGGACAGGGGGCAAATTCACCCCTCCACTTT. Translation: CASSYLPGQGANSPLHF.

The chain recombines TRBV7-6 with TRBJ2-1; 11 bases line up with TRBD2. Per the germline V gene, CDR1 is SGHVS and CDR2 is FNYEAQ. The CDR3 sequence is 16 residues long. With 3 bases clipped from V and 6 bases from J, the junction kept 7 bases outside the gene matches. The CDR3 spells CASSLEIAGGINEQFF. DNA of the CDR3: TGTGCCAGCAGCTTGGAGATAGCGGGAGGGATCAATGAGCAGTTCTTC.

This chain links TRBV2 with TRBJ2-3; 10 bases are a match to TRBD2. The CDR3 has 19 amino acids. Losses at the gene ends were 4 bases for V and 4 bases for J; bases not matched to a gene: 17. CDR1 and CDR2 from the germline V gene are SNHLY and FYNNEI. DNA of the CDR3: TGTGCCAGCAGTGTGGCTAGCGGGAGTTACTGGCTGCACGCAGATACGCAGTATTTT. Encoded protein: CASSVASGSYWLHADTQYF.

V gene TRBV28 combines with J gene TRBJ2-7, with 7 bases fitting TRBD1. CDR3 length equals 14 residues. Germline V CDR1 and CDR2: MDHEN, SYDVKM. J gave up 2 bases and V 3 bases, and 4 bases lay outside the gene matches. The CDR3 loop reads CASSFTGAPYEQYF. Written as DNA, the CDR3 is TGTGCCAGCAGTTTTACAGGGGCCCCCTACGAGCAGTACTTC.

The rearrangement links TRBV19 to TRBJ1-3, with 7 nucleotides matching TRBD1. V lost 4 bases and J lost 0; bases outside the gene matches: 6. CDR3 size: 16 residues. Germline CDR1 is LNHDA and CDR2 is SQIVND (reference sequence). CDR3 in DNA: TGTGCCAGTAGTAGTGTGACAGGGAACTCTGGAAACACCATATATTTT. This encodes CASSSVTGNSGNTIYF.

V is TRBV5-1 and J is TRBJ1-3, with D possibly being TRBD1 (5 bases). Germline CDR1 reads SGHRS; CDR2 reads YFSETQ. The CDR3 sequence is 14 residues long. V was clipped by 5 bases and J by 0 bases, with 9 bases between them. The DNA for the CDR3 is TGCGCCAGCAGTTCGCAGGGCTCTGGAAACACCATATATTTT. Translation gives CASSSQGSGNTIYF.

The rearrangement links TRBV7-2 to TRBJ2-7, with a weak D call TRBD2 (5 bases). CDR3 length equals 17 residues. V was shortened by 0 bases and J by 5 bases, with 20 bases between the two germline ends. From germline, CDR1 is SGHTA and CDR2 FQGNSA. The CDR3 DNA sequence: TGTGCCAGCAGCTTAGCCGATGGACTTATCCAGTTCCACGAGCAGTACTTC. Its translation: CASSLADGLIQFHEQYF.

V gene TRBV28 combines with J gene TRBJ1-1; D gene unclear. Germline V gene sequence: CDR1 MDHEN, CDR2 SYDVKM. Trimming removed 1 base from V and 6 bases from J, with 9 bases in between. This CDR3 has 13 amino acids. Here the CDR3 DNA reads TGTGCCAGCAGTTTATACTATCTGGCTGAAGCTTTCTTT. Translated, it gives CASSLYYLAEAFF.

The chain combines TRBV6-1 with TRBJ2-1, with a possible D match to TRBD2 (6 bases). The CDR3 length is 18 residues. V lost 3 bases and J lost 10, with 28 bases in between. Per the germline V gene, CDR1 is MNHNS and CDR2 is SASEGT. The DNA for the CDR3 is TGTGCCAGCAGTGATCCCCTGGGGGGAGTTCCTCAAAGTATAGAGCAGTTCTTC. Translation: CASSDPLGGVPQSIEQFF.

J is TRBJ2-1 and V is TRBV11-2; 11 positions match TRBD2. The V gene's germline CDR1 is SGHAT and CDR2 FQNNGV. The V and J ends lost 6 bases and 2 bases, in that order; junction bases with no gene match: 6. This CDR3 comprises 16 residues. This CDR3 reads CASRKSSGGAYNEQFF. Written as DNA, the CDR3 is TGTGCCAGCAGAAAAAGTAGCGGGGGGGCCTACAATGAGCAGTTCTTC.

The chain combines TRBV2 with TRBJ1-2; 7 bases map to TRBD1. The J segment lost 5 bases and the V segment lost 10 bases, leaving 10 bases of the junction unmatched. Germline V gives CDR1 SNHLY, CDR2 FYNNEI. The length of the CDR3 is 13 residues. The CDR3 reads CATVGQAGYGYTF. In nucleotides, the CDR3 is TGTGCCACAGTCGGACAGGCTGGATATGGCTACACCTTC.

The chain combines TRBV7-2 with TRBJ2-7; TRBD1 matches 7 bases. Germline V gene data show CDR1 as SGHTA and CDR2 as FQGNSA. This CDR3 comprises 15 residues. J was trimmed by 0 bases and V by 6 bases; bases with no gene match: 8. As DNA, the CDR3 is TGTGCCAGCAGGGCTTTGGACAGGCTCTCCTACGAGCAGTACTTC. Encoded protein: CASRALDRLSYEQYF. Based on the CDR3 plus reference TRBV7-2 and TRBJ2-7, the full variable domain is GAGVSQSPSNKVTEKGKDVELRCDPISGHTALYWYRQSLGQGLEFLIYFQGNSAPDKSGLPSDRFSAERTGGSVSTLTIQRTQQEDSAVYLCASRALDRLSYEQYFGPGTRLTVT.